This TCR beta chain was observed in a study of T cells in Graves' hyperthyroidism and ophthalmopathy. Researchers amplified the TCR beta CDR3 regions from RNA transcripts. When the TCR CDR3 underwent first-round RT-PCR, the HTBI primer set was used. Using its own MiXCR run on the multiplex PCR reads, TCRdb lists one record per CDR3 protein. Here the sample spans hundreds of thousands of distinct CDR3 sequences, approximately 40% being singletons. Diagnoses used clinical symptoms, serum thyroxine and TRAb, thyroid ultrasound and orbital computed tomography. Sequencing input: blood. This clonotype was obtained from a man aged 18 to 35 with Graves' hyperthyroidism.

The CDR3 region is CASSLAWRDSGNTIYF. The CDR3 coding sequence is TGTGCCAGCAGCTTGGCCTGGAGGGACTCTGGAAACACCATATATTTT. This chain uses TRBV7-2 with TRBJ1-3; D uncertain. The length of the CDR3 is 16 residues. CDR1 and CDR2 from the germline V gene are SGHTA and FQGNSA. V was trimmed by 3 bases and J by 0 bases, leaving 12 bases between them.